The next 9 T cell receptor beta chains were all read from a single sample in a study of T cell repertoires in cytomegalovirus infection. TCRdb re-derived calls from the reads in MiXCR, one entry per CDR3 protein. Of over 300,000 distinct CDR3 sequences listed, more than 8% are singletons. The sequenced material came from PBMCs. Receptors originate from a human donor in good health (CMV status not recorded). Some clones in this sample may be carry-over from other donors' samples.

The sample holds many counts of this clonotype. V gene TRBV6-2 or TRBV6-3 combines with J gene TRBJ1-3, with D maybe TRBD1 (5 bases). The CDR3 has 21 residues. Germline V gene sequence: CDR1 MNHEY, CDR2 SVGEGT. The V end was cut by 0 bases, the J end by 0 bases, with 24 bases between. The CDR3 protein is CASSYSLTRDHLLSSGNTIYF. Here the CDR3 DNA reads TGTGCCAGCAGTTACTCTTTAACCCGGGACCACCTTCTGAGCTCTGGAAACACCATATATTTT.

This clonotype was observed many times. This chain joins TRBV12-3 or TRBV12-4 and TRBJ1-4; 7 bases fit TRBD1. This CDR3 is 17 amino acids long. V shed 5 bases and J 7 bases; nucleotides not matched to a gene: 16. The CDR3 loop reads CASSPQRQGLFAEKLFF. For the CDR3, the DNA is TGTGCCAGCAGTCCCCAAAGACAGGGCCTCTTTGCTGAAAAACTGTTTTTT.

This clonotype was seen only a few times. J is TRBJ1-6 and V is TRBV19, with a possible D match to TRBD1 (5 bases). The length of the CDR3 is 15 residues. Germline V gene sequence: CDR1 LNHDA, CDR2 SQIVND (reference sequence). The V and J ends lost 10 bases and 5 bases respectively, with 18 bases between them. The chain's CDR3 is CATRGLGGDNSPLHF. In nucleotides, the CDR3 is TGTGCCACACGGGGGTTGGGCGGAGATAATTCACCCCTCCACTTT.

The CDR3 reads CATSDNQGAAKPQHF. The DNA of the CDR3 is TGTGCCACCAGTGATAATCAGGGGGCAGCGAAACCCCAGCATTTT. V is TRBV24-1 and J is TRBJ1-5; 8 positions agree with TRBD1. V dropped 3 bases and J dropped 10; count of bases not matched to a gene: 10. CDR3 length: 15 residues. Germline loops: CDR1 KGHDR, CDR2 SFDVKD.

This clonotype has ten or more counts. The J gene is TRBJ2-1, the V gene TRBV28; D unclear. The CDR3 runs 14 residues. V lost 2 bases and J 2 bases, leaving 7 bases between the germline ends. CDR1 is MDHEN, CDR2 SYDVKM, per germline. In DNA, the CDR3 is TGTGCCAGCAGTTTAAATGGGCCCTACAATGAGCAGTTCTTC. As protein: CASSLNGPYNEQFF.

This clonotype was detected only a few times. The chain has TRBV10-3 and TRBJ2-1; TRBD1 agrees at 8 bases. Germline V CDR1 and CDR2: ENHRY, SYGVKD. V trimming: 8 bases; J trimming: 10 bases; junction bases outside the gene matches: 13. CDR3 length equals 14 residues. The CDR3 is CAIRRQGAQGEQFF. The CDR3 bases are TGTGCCATCCGCAGGCAGGGGGCTCAGGGGGAGCAGTTCTTC.

This clonotype has a count of ten or more. The chain is built from TRBV7-2 and TRBJ2-1; D is unclear. The CDR3 loop spans 14 amino acids. Germline V CDR1 and CDR2: SGHTA, FQGNSA. The V end lost 5 bases, the J end lost 2 bases, and 10 bases lay between the germline ends. The CDR3 region is CASSLGQTYNEQFF. DNA of the CDR3: TGTGCCAGCAGCCTCGGGCAGACCTACAATGAGCAGTTCTTC.

This clonotype was seen a handful of times. The J gene is TRBJ1-1, the V gene TRBV6-1; D gene unclear. Germline V lookup: CDR1 MNHNS, CDR2 SASEGT. V was pared by 5 bases and J by 4 bases, with 17 bases between. This CDR3 comprises 15 residues. The CDR3 region is CASSSPGLRVTEAFF. CDR3 bases: TGTGCCAGCAGTAGCCCCGGCTTGAGAGTCACTGAAGCTTTCTTT.

In its sample, this clonotype was seen a few times. The chain joins TRBV6-2 or TRBV6-3 to TRBJ2-2; perhaps TRBD2 as D (5 bases). V lost 2 bases to trimming and J lost 5 bases, with 6 bases between them. This CDR3 comprises 13 residues. Germline V lookup: CDR1 MNHEY, CDR2 SVGEGT. As DNA, the CDR3 is TGTGCCAGCAGTTACCCGGGAACCGGGGAGCTGTTTTTT. It yields the protein CASSYPGTGELFF.